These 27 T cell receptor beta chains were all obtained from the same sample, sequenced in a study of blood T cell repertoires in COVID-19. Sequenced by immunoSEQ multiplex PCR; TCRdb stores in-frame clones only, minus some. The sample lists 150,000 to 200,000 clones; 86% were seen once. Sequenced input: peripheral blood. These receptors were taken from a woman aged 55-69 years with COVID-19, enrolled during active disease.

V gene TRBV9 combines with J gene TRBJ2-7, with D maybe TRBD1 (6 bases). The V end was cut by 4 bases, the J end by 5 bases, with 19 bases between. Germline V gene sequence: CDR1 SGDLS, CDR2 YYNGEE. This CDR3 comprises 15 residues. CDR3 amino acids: CASSPPRGAGNEQYF. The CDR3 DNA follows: TGTGCCAGCAGCCCCCCCAGGGGCGCAGGGAACGAGCAGTACTTC.

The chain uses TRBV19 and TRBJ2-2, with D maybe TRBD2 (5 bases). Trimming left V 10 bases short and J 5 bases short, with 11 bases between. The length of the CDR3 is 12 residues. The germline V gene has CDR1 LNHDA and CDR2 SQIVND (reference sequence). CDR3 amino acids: CATRTGTGELFF. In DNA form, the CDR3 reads TGTGCCACCAGGACTGGAACCGGGGAGCTGTTTTTT. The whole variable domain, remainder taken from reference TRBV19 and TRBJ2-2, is DGGITQSPKYLFRKEGQNVTLSCEQNLNHDAMYWYRQDPGQGLRLIYYSQIVNDFQKGDIAEGYSVSREKKESFPLTVTSAQKNPTAFYLCATRTGTGELFFGEGSRLTVL.

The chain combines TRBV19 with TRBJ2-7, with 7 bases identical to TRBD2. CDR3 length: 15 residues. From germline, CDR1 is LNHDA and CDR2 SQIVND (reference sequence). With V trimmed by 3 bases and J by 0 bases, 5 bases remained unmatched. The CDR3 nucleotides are TGTGCCAGTAGTATCAGCGGGATGAGCTCCTACGAGCAGTACTTC. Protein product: CASSISGMSSYEQYF.

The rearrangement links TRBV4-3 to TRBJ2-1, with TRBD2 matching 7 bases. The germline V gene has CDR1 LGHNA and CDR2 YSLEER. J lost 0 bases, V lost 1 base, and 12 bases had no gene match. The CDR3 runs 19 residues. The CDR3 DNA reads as TGCGCCAGCAGCCAAGTCCCTACTAGCGCCTTGAGCTCCTACAATGAGCAGTTCTTC. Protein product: CASSQVPTSALSSYNEQFF.

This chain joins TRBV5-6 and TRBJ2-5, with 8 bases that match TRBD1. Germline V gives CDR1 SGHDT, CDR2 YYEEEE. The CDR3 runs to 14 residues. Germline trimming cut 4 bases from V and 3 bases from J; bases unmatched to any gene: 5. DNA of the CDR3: TGTGCCAGCAGCGGGACAGGCATTAAAGAGACCCAGTACTTC. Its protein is CASSGTGIKETQYF.

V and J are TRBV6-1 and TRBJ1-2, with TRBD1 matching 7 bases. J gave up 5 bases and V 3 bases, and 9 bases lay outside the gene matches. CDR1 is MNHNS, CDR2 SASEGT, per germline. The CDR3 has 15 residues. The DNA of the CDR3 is TGTGCCAGCAGTGAGGGTACAGGGGTGGATTATGGCTACACCTTC. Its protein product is CASSEGTGVDYGYTF.

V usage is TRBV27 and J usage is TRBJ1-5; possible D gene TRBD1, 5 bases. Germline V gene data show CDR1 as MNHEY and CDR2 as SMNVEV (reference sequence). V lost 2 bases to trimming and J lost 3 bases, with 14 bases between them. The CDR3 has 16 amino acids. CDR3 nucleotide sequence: TGTGCCAGCAGTTTAAGCTTCCAGGGCAACAATCAGCCCCAGCATTTT. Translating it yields CASSLSFQGNNQPQHF.

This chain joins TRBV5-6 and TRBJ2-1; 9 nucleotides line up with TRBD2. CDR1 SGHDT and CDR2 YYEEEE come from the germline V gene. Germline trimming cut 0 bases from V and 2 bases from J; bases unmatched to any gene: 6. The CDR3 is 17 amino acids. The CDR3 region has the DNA TGTGCCAGCAGCTTGGTTGCGGGAGGGATTACCTACAATGAGCAGTTCTTC. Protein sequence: CASSLVAGGITYNEQFF.

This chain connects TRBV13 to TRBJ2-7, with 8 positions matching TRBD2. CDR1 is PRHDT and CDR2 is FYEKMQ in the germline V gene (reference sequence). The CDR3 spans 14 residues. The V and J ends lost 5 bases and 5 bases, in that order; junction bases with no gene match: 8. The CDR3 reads CASSPRGDRNEQYF. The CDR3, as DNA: TGTGCCAGCAGCCCGCGGGGGGATCGCAACGAGCAGTACTTC. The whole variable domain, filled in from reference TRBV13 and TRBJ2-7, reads AAGVIQSPRHLIKEKRETATLKCYPIPRHDTVYWYQQGPGQDPQFLISFYEKMQSDKGSIPDRFSAQQFSDYHSELNMSSLELGDSALYFCASSPRGDRNEQYFGPGTRLTVT.

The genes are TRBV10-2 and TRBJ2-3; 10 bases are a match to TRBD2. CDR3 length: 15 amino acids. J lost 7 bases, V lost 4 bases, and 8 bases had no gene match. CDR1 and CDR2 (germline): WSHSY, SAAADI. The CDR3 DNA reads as TGCGCCAGCAGTGTGGCTAGCGGGAGTATGCATACGCAGTATTTT. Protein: CASSVASGSMHTQYF.

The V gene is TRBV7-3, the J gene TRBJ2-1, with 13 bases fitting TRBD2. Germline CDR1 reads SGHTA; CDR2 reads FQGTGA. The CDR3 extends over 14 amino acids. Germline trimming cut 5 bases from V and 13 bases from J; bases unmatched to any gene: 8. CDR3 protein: CASSPLAGGPLQFF. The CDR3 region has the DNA TGTGCCAGCAGCCCACTAGCGGGAGGGCCCCTCCAGTTCTTC.

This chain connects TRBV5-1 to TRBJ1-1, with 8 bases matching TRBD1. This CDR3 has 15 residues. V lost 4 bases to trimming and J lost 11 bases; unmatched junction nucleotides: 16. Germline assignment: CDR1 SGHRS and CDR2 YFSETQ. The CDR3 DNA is TGCGCCAGCAGCACAATAGTGACAGGGGAGTACCGTGCTTTCTTT. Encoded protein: CASSTIVTGEYRAFF.

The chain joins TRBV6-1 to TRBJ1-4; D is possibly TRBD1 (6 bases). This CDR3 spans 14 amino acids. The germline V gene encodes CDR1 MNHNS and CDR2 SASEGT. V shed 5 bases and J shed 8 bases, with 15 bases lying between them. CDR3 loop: CASSQGWAREKLFF. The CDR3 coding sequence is TGTGCCAGCAGTCAGGGGTGGGCGCGCGAAAAACTGTTTTTT.

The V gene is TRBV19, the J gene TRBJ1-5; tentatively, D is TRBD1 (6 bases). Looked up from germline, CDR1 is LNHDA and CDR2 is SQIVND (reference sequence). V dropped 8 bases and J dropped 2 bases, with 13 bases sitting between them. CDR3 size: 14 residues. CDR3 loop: CASHQGGGNQPQHF. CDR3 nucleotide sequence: TGTGCCAGTCACCAAGGGGGTGGCAATCAGCCCCAGCATTTT. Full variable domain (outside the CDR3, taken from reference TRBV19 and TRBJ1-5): DGGITQSPKYLFRKEGQNVTLSCEQNLNHDAMYWYRQDPGQGLRLIYYSQIVNDFQKGDIAEGYSVSREKKESFPLTVTSAQKNPTAFYLCASHQGGGNQPQHFGDGTRLSIL.

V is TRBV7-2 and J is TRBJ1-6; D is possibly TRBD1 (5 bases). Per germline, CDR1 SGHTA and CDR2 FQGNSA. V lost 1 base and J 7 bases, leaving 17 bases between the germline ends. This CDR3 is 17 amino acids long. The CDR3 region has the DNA TGTGCCAGCAGCTTAGAGTTTCAGGGTCATGAAAATTCACCCCTCCACTTT. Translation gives CASSLEFQGHENSPLHF.

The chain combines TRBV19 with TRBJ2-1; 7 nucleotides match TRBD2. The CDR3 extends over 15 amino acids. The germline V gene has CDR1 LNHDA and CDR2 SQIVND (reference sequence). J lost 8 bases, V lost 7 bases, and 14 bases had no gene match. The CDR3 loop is CASNPRLRGGDEQFF. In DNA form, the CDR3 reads TGTGCCAGTAATCCCCGACTGCGGGGAGGGGATGAGCAGTTCTTC.

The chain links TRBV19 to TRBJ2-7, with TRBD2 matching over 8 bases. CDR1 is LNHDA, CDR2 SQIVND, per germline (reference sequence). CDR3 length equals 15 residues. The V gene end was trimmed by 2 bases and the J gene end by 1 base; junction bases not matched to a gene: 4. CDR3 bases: TGTGCCAGTAGTATAAAGTCGGGAGGGTCCTACGAGCAGTACTTC. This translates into CASSIKSGGSYEQYF.

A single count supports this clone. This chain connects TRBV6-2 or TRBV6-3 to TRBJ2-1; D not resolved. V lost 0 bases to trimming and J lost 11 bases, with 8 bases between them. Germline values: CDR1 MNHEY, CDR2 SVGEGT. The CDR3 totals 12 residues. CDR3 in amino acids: CASSYSTGQQFF. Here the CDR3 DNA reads TGTGCCAGCAGTTACTCGACGGGTCAGCAGTTCTTC.

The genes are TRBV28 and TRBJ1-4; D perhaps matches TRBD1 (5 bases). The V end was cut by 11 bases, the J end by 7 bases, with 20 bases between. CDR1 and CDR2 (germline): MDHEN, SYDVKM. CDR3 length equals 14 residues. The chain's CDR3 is CAGGDVRIGEKLFF. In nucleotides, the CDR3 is TGTGCCGGGGGGGATGTGAGGATCGGTGAAAAACTGTTTTTT.

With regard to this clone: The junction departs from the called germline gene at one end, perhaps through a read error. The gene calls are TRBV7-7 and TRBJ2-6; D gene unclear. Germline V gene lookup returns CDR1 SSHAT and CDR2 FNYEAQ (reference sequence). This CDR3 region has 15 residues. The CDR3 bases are TGTGCTAGCAGCTTTTATCGAGCTGGGGCCAACGTCCTGACTTTC. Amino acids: CASSFYRAGANVLTF.

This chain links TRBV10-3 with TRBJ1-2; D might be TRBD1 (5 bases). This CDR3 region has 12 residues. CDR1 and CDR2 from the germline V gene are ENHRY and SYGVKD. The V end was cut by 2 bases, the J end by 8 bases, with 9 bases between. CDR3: CAISEPGVGYTF. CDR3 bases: TGTGCCATCAGTGAGCCGGGGGTCGGCTACACCTTC.

CDR3 bases: TGTGCCAGCAGCCCCCGAGATGGGGCCAACGTCCTGACTTTC. Encoded protein: CASSPRDGANVLTF. This sequence joins TRBV11-3 and TRBJ2-6; no firm D call. Trimming left V 5 bases short and J 3 bases short, with 8 bases between. This CDR3 region has 14 residues. The germline gives CDR1 SGHNT, CDR2 YENEEA.

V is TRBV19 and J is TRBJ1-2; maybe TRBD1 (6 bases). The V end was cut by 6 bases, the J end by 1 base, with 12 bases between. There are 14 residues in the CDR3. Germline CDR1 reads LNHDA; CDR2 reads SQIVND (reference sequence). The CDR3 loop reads CASRETGINYGYTF. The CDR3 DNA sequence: TGTGCCAGTAGGGAAACAGGGATTAACTATGGCTACACCTTC.

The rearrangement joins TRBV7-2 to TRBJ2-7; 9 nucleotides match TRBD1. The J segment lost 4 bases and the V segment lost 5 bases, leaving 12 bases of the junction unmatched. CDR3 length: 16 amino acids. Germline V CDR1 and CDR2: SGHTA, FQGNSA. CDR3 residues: CASSLGQGTFSYEQYF. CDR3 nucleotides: TGTGCCAGCAGCCTAGGACAGGGGACATTTAGTTACGAGCAGTACTTC.

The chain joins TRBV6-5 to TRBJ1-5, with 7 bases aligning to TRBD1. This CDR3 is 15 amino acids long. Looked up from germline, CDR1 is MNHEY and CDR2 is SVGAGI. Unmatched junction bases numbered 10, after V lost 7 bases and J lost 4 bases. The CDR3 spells CASIADRSANQPQHF. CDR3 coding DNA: TGTGCCAGCATCGCGGACAGGTCCGCGAATCAGCCCCAGCATTTT.

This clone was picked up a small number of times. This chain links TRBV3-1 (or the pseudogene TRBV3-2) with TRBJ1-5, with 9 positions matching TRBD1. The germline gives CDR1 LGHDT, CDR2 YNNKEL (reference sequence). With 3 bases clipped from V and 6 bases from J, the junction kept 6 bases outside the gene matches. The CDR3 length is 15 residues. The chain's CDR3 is CASSQTGTGTQPQHF. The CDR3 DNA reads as TGTGCCAGCAGCCAGACCGGGACAGGGACTCAGCCCCAGCATTTT.

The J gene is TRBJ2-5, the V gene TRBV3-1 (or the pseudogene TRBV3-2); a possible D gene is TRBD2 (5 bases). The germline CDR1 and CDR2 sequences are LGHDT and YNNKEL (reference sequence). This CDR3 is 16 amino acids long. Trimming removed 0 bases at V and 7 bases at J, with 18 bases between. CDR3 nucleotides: TGTGCCAGCAGCCAAGATGGGCGGGTTATTAGAGGGACCCAGTACTTC. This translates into CASSQDGRVIRGTQYF.